One and the same sample provided the 16 T cell receptor beta chains below, sequenced in a study of T-cell memory formation after mild COVID-19. A single record per CDR3 protein comes from TCRdb applying MiXCR to the 5' RACE reads. This table has some 100,000 distinct CDR3 sequences, around 10% appearing once. Sequencing input: PBMCs or a T cell subset sorted from them (not recorded which). Receptors were obtained from a man between 18 and 35 years old who had mild COVID-19 (a few samples of this study predate the infection). Cell type and time point are not known.

This clonotype was detected a few times. This chain joins TRBV6-2 or TRBV6-3 and TRBJ2-1; 11 nucleotides align to TRBD2. The CDR3 spans 18 residues. The J segment lost 5 bases and the V segment lost 0 bases, leaving 9 bases of the junction unmatched. The germline V gene has CDR1 MNHEY and CDR2 SVGEGT. DNA of the CDR3: TGTGCCAGCAGTTACTCTGCTAGCGGGGGGAGGAGGAACAATGAGCAGTTCTTC. It translates to CASSYSASGGRRNNEQFF.

This clonotype has just a few counts. Here the CDR3 reads CASSKWRWCETQYF. DNA for the CDR3: TGTGCCAGCAGCAAGTGGCGGTGGTGCGAGACCCAGTACTTC. The J gene is TRBJ2-5, the V gene TRBV21-1. TRBV21-1 is shown as a pseudogene. CDR3 length: 14 residues.

In this sample, this clonotype turned up a few times. This rearrangement joins TRBV6-6 to TRBJ2-3; D is unclear. CDR1 and CDR2 (germline): MNHNY, SVGAGI (reference sequence). The V and J ends lost 2 bases and 0 bases respectively, with 6 bases between them. There are 14 residues in the CDR3. The CDR3 loop reads CASSYADSTDTQYF. DNA of the CDR3: TGTGCCAGCAGTTACGCGGATAGCACAGATACGCAGTATTTT.

This chain connects TRBV4-1 to TRBJ1-5, with D unresolved. The CDR3 extends over 16 amino acids. The V end was cut by 6 bases, the J end by 4 bases, with 19 bases between. From germline, CDR1 is MGHRA and CDR2 YSYEKL. CDR3 in DNA: TGCGCCAGCAGTTACAGAGTGGCCAGCCTAAATCAGCCCCAGCATTTT. Its translation: CASSYRVASLNQPQHF.

V usage is TRBV27 and J usage is TRBJ1-5, with no clear D. CDR1 is MNHEY and CDR2 is SMNVEV in the germline V gene (reference sequence). CDR3 length equals 14 residues. Trimming took 0 bases from V and 4 from J, leaving 7 bases between them. This CDR3 is CASSLSPRNQPQHF. CDR3 sequence (DNA): TGTGCCAGCAGTTTATCGCCCAGGAATCAGCCCCAGCATTTT.

This clonotype was picked up a small number of times. The CDR3 sequence is CSVQSAWTGESAGELFF. The CDR3 nucleotides are TGCAGCGTTCAATCGGCGTGGACAGGGGAGTCGGCCGGGGAGCTGTTTTTT. This chain connects TRBV29-1 to TRBJ2-2; 9 bases match TRBD1. V shed 5 bases and J 6 bases; nucleotides not matched to a gene: 16. Germline assignment: CDR1 SQVTM and CDR2 ANQGSEA. The CDR3 runs to 17 residues.

This clonotype has a count of ten or more. CDR3 in DNA: TGTGCCAGCAGCCCTAGTCAGGAGCGGTACAATGAGCAGTTCTTC. This gives the protein CASSPSQERYNEQFF. The chain links TRBV4-2 to TRBJ2-1; D is perhaps TRBD2 (5 bases). This CDR3 spans 15 amino acids. The germline CDR1 and CDR2 sequences are LGHNA and YNFKEQ. Trimming left V 4 bases short and J 4 bases short, with 14 bases between.

This clonotype was seen a single time. J is TRBJ2-1 and V is TRBV12-3 or TRBV12-4; tentatively, D is TRBD1 or TRBD2 (6 bases each). The V and J ends lost 1 base and 7 bases respectively, with 11 bases between them. The CDR3 has 14 amino acids. The CDR3 nucleotides read TGTGCCAGCAGTTTAGGGGGGGCCGAGAATGAGCAGTTCTTC. As protein: CASSLGGAENEQFF.

This clonotype was counted between two and nine times. The chain employs TRBV5-1 and TRBJ2-3; D is unclear. Per germline, CDR1 SGHRS and CDR2 YFSETQ. V shed 0 bases and J shed 0 bases, with 11 bases lying between them. This CDR3 has 16 residues. The CDR3 DNA sequence: TGCGCCAGCAGCTTGGGTAGAGACGCTAGCACAGATACGCAGTATTTT. Protein sequence: CASSLGRDASTDTQYF.

This clonotype appeared a few times. The V call is TRBV7-9, the J call TRBJ2-5, with 9 positions matching TRBD1. This CDR3 spans 15 amino acids. In germline, CDR1 is SEHNR, CDR2 FQNEAQ (reference sequence). V was clipped by 3 bases and J by 2 bases; unmatched bases: 4. CDR3 nucleotides: TGTGCCAGCAGCTTGGAACAGGGGGCGCAAGAGACCCAGTACTTC. Protein: CASSLEQGAQETQYF.

The V and J genes are TRBV7-3 and TRBJ2-2; no definite D call. Germline CDR1 reads SGHTA; CDR2 reads FQGTGA. The CDR3 contains 12 residues. V shed 5 bases and J shed 6 bases, with 7 bases lying between them. DNA of the CDR3: TGTGCCAGCAGCCCCACTCCCGGGGAGCTGTTTTTT. It encodes CASSPTPGELFF.

This clonotype was seen a few times. The DNA of the CDR3 is TGCAGTGCTCCTAGCGGGGGGGCCCAGTACAATGAGCAGTTCTTC. This gives the protein CSAPSGGAQYNEQFF. The gene calls are TRBV20-1 and TRBJ2-1; 12 nucleotides align to TRBD2. The CDR3 contains 15 residues. Per the germline V gene, CDR1 is DFQATT and CDR2 is SNEGSKA (reference sequence). V lost 5 bases and J lost 4; bases outside the gene matches: 6.

The chain joins TRBV20-1 to TRBJ2-4; D possibly matches TRBD1 or TRBD2 (5 bases each). V lost 0 bases and J lost 0, with 6 bases in between. The CDR3 consists of 14 residues. The germline V gene encodes CDR1 DFQATT and CDR2 SNEGSKA (reference sequence). The CDR3 DNA is TGCAGTGCTAGAGAGGGGGTAGCCAAAAACATTCAGTACTTC. Amino acid sequence: CSAREGVAKNIQYF.

V gene TRBV14 combines with J gene TRBJ1-2, with 9 bases matching TRBD1. J gave up 4 bases and V 6 bases, and 6 bases lay outside the gene matches. The CDR3 runs 14 residues. Looked up from germline, CDR1 is SGHDN and CDR2 is FVKESK. As DNA, the CDR3 is TGTGCCAGCAGTCCTGGACAGGGGACCTATGGCTACACCTTC. Protein product: CASSPGQGTYGYTF.

The J gene is TRBJ2-2, the V gene TRBV7-2; D is possibly TRBD1 (6 bases). Germline CDR1 SGHTA, CDR2 FQGNSA. CDR3 length: 15 amino acids. V dropped 3 bases and J dropped 7 bases, with 15 bases sitting between them. The CDR3 DNA follows: TGTGCCAGCAGCTTTTCACTTGACAGGCGCGGGGAGCTGTTTTTT. This codes for CASSFSLDRRGELFF.

The V gene is TRBV19, the J gene TRBJ1-2, with TRBD1 matching 7 bases. This CDR3 has 15 amino acids. The germline V gene encodes CDR1 LNHDA and CDR2 SQIVND (reference sequence). V shed 4 bases and J 4 bases; nucleotides not matched to a gene: 9. CDR3 residues: CASSTATGFGYGYTF. CDR3 in DNA: TGTGCCAGTAGTACCGCGACAGGGTTTGGCTATGGCTACACCTTC.